A single TCR beta chain is shown here with its context. Its antigen is currently unknown. The sample belongs to a study of T cells expressing NK-cell markers. Study summary: Sorted CD3+CD56-NKG2C+, CD3+CD56+NKG2C- and CD3+CD56+NKG2C+ T cells were the source of the TCR beta repertoires. Study-wide results and caveats: For about 6 donors, the dominant NKG2C+ clonotypes made up about 1.0-7.5% of their CD8+ T cells. Clones of NKG2C+ T cells that had expanded were of unclear HCMV specificity. In several donors, dominant clonotypes made up about 28.3-65% of CD3+CD56-NKG2C+ cells.

Germline V lookup: CDR1 LNHDA, CDR2 SQIVND (reference sequence). This CDR3 is 13 amino acids long. TCRdb reworked the 5' RACE reads into one entry per CDR3 protein, no DNA. This table lists about 150,000 distinct CDR3 sequences. Sequenced: blood T cells: a sorted CD56 or NKG2C T cell subset, CD4+ or CD8+ T cells, or bulk PBMC T cells (not recorded which). The clonotype was recovered from a man aged 18 to 35 in good health. V and J are TRBV19 and TRBJ2-7; TCRdb indicates TRBD1, and absent DNA this call remains unverified. This CDR3 reads CASQPGQTYEQYF. Using reference TRBV19 and TRBJ2-7 for the parts outside the CDR3, the full variable domain is DGGITQSPKYLFRKEGQNVTLSCEQNLNHDAMYWYRQDPGQGLRLIYYSQIVNDFQKGDIAEGYSVSREKKESFPLTVTSAQKNPTAFYLCASQPGQTYEQYFGPGTRLTVT.